This T cell receptor (beta chain) emerged from a study of technical replicates of blood from several donors. TCRdb keeps only in-frame clones here, not all; method: immunoSEQ multiplex PCR. The top ten clones hold around 4% of a sample with 55,000 to 75,000 clones, around 92% of them seen once. This clonotype was obtained from a human donor in good health. Some clones in this sample may be carry-over from other donors' samples. Material: PBMCs.

CDR3 residues: CASSPSSYNSPLHF. The CDR3 DNA sequence: TGTGCCAGCTCCCCGAGCTCCTATAATTCACCCCTCCACTTT. The chain is built from TRBV18 and TRBJ1-6; D gene ambiguous. The CDR3 sequence is 14 residues long. Germline V lookup: CDR1 KGHSH, CDR2 LQKENI. The ends were cut back, 6 bases at V and 0 bases at J, with 6 bases in the middle. The variable domain in full, completed from reference TRBV18 and TRBJ1-6, reads NAGVMQNPRHLVRRRGQEARLRCSPMKGHSHVYWYRQLPEEGLKFMVYLQKENIIDESGMPKERFSAEFPKEGPSILRIQQVVRGDSAAYFCASSPSSYNSPLHFGNGTRLTVT.